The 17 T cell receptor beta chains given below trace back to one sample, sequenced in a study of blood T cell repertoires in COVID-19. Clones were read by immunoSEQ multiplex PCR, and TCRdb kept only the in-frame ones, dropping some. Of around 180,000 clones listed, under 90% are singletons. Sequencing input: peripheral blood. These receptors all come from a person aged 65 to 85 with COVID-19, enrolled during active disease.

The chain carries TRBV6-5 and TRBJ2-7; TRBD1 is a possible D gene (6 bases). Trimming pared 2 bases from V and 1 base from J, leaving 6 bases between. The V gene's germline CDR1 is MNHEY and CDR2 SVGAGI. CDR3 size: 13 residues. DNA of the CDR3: TGTGCCAGCAGTTACGGACAGTCCTACGAGCAGTACTTC. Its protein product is CASSYGQSYEQYF.

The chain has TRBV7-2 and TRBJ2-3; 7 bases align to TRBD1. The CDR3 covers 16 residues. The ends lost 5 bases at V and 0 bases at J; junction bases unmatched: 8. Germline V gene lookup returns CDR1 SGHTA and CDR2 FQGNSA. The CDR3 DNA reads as TGTGCCAGCAGCCAAACCGGGACAGAAAGCACAGATACGCAGTATTTT. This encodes CASSQTGTESTDTQYF.

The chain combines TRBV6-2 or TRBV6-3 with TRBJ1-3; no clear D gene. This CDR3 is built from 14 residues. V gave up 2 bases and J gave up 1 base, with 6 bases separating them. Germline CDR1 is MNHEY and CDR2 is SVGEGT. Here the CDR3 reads CASSYIFSGNTIYF. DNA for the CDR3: TGTGCCAGCAGTTACATCTTTTCTGGAAACACCATATATTTT.

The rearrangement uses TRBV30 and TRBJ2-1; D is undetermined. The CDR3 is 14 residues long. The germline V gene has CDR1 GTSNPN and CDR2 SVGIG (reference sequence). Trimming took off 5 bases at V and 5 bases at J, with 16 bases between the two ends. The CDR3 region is CAWDEDGPHNEQFF. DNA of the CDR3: TGTGCCTGGGACGAGGATGGTCCCCACAATGAGCAGTTCTTC. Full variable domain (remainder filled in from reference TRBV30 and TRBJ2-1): SQTIHQWPATLVQPVGSPLSLECTVEGTSNPNLYWYRQAAGRGLQLLFYSVGIGQISSEVPQNLSASRPQDRQFILSSKKLLLSDSGFYLCAWDEDGPHNEQFFGPGTRLTVL.

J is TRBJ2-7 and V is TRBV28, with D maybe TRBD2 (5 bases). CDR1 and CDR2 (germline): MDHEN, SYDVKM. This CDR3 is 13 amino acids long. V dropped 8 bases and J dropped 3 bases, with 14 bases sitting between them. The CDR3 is CASLEDGLYEQYF. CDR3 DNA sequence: TGTGCCAGCCTCGAGGACGGACTCTACGAGCAGTACTTC.

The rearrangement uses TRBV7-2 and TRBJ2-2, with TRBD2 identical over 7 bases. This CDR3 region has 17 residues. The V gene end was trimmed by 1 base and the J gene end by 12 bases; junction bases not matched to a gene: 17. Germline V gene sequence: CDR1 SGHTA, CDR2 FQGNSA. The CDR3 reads CASSLEGGGRRSGQLFF. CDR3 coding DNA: TGTGCCAGCAGCTTAGAGGGCGGGGGAAGGAGGTCGGGTCAGCTGTTTTTT.

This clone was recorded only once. This chain's CDR3 is CASSVVAGGPSRNEQFF. The CDR3 DNA follows: TGTGCCAGCAGCGTAGTAGCGGGAGGGCCGTCCCGCAATGAGCAGTTCTTC. The chain carries TRBV9 and TRBJ2-1, with 11 bases that match TRBD2. J lost 6 bases, V lost 0 bases, and 8 bases had no gene match. Germline V gene sequence: CDR1 SGDLS, CDR2 YYNGEE. This CDR3 region has 17 residues.

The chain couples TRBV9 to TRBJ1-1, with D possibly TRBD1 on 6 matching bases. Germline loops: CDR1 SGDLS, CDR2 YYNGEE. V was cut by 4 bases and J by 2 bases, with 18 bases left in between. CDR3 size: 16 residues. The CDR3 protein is CASSPTLTGRNTEAFF. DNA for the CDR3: TGTGCCAGCAGCCCTACCCTGACAGGACGAAACACTGAAGCTTTCTTT.

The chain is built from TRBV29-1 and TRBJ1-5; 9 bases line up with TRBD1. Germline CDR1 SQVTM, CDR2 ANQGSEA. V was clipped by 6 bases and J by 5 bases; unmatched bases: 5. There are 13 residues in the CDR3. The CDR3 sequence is CSVRDRDDQPQHF. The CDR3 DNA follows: TGCAGCGTCCGGGACAGGGATGATCAGCCCCAGCATTTT.

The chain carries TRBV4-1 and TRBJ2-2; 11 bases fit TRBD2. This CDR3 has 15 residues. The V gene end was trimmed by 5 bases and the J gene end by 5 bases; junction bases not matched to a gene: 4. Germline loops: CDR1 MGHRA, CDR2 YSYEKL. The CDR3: CASSSRTSGTGELFF. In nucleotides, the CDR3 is TGCGCCAGCAGCTCCCGGACTAGCGGGACCGGGGAGCTGTTTTTT.

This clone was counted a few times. For the CDR3, the DNA is TGCGCCAGCAGCCAAGGCACAGGGGTTCGGACGCAGGGCTACACCTTC. It codes for CASSQGTGVRTQGYTF. The chain couples TRBV4-1 to TRBJ1-2, with TRBD1 matching over 7 bases. The CDR3 contains 16 residues. Germline loops: CDR1 MGHRA, CDR2 YSYEKL. V shed 1 base and J 8 bases; nucleotides not matched to a gene: 13.

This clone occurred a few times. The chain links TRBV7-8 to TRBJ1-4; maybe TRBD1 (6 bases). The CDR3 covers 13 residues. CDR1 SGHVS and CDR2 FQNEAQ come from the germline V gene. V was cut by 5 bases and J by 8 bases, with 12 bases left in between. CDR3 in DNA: TGTGCCAGCAGCCTACAGGGAGAGGAAAAACTGTTTTTT. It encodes CASSLQGEEKLFF.

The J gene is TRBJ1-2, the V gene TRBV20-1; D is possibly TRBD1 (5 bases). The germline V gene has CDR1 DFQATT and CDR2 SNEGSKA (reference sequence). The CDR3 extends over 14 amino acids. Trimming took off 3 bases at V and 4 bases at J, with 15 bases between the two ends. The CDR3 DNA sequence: TGCAGTGCTAGTCTGGCGAGTAGGGGCTATGGCTACACCTTC. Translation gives CSASLASRGYGYTF.

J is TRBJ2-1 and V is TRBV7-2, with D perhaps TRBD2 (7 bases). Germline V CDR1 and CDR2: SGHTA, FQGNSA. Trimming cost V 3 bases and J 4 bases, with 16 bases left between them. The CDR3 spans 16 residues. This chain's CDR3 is CASSFKSGGPYNEQFF. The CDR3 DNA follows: TGTGCCAGCAGCTTTAAGTCGGGGGGCCCGTACAATGAGCAGTTCTTC.

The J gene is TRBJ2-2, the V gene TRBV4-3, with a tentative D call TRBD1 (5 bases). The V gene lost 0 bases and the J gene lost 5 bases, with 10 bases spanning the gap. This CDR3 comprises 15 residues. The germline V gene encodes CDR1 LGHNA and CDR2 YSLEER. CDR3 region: CASSQEFRVTGELFF. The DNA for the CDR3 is TGCGCCAGCAGCCAAGAATTCAGGGTAACCGGGGAGCTGTTTTTT.

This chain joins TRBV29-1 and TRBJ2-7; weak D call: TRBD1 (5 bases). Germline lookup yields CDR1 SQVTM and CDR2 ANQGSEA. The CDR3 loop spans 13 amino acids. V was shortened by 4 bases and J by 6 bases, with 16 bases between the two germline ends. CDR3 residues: CSVAPRVPSEQYF. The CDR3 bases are TGCAGCGTTGCTCCCAGGGTCCCTAGCGAGCAGTACTTC.

The CDR3 DNA reads as TGTGCCAGCAGCTTAGATCGAGACACTGAAGCTTTCTTT. As protein: CASSLDRDTEAFF. The rearrangement uses TRBV11-2 and TRBJ1-1; D is unclear. Germline V gives CDR1 SGHAT, CDR2 FQNNGV. Between the trimmed V and J ends, which lost 0 bases and 3 bases, there was a span of 5 bases. CDR3 length: 13 amino acids.